This TCR beta chain was identified in a study of blood T cell repertoires in COVID-19. In the authors' workflow: Estimated nucleated cell counts came from reference gene primer amplification. Sequencing was performed with immunoSEQ multiplex PCR; in TCRdb, only in-frame clones are kept and a portion is missing. The DNA was the basis for D and trimming; V, J and clone size are from that table. The table lists tens of thousands of clones, approximately 83% of them singletons. Those enrolled in Seattle joined during active infection and were followed longitudinally afterward. The CDR3 is 14 residues long. CDR1 and CDR2 (germline): LGHNA, YNFKEQ. The V gene lost 1 base and the J gene lost 0 bases, with 7 bases spanning the gap.

Sequencing was done on a sample of peripheral blood. This TCR was sampled from a middle-aged man with COVID-19, enrolled during active disease. The chain links TRBV4-2 to TRBJ2-7, with D perhaps matching TRBD2 (5 bases). CDR3 DNA: TGTGCCAGCAGCCAAGCCCGGGGCTCCTACGAGCAGTACTTC. This gives the protein CASSQARGSYEQYF.